This TCR beta chain is from a study of blood T cell repertoires in COVID-19. Looking at the study overall: Researchers got acute and convalescent COVID-19 samples from the United States, Italy and Spain.

Germline CDR1 is LNHDA and CDR2 is SQIVND (reference sequence). This CDR3 is built from 13 residues. The V end was cut by 6 bases, the J end by 0 bases, with 9 bases between. Researchers sorted participants into cohorts using their self-reported clinical history. Cohort 3 donors counted as recovered after two negative PCRs, clearance, or resolved symptoms. Per the original data handling: Amplification from reference gene primers served as the basis for estimated nucleated cell counts. Clones were read by immunoSEQ multiplex PCR, and TCRdb kept only the in-frame ones, dropping some. That table gives V, J and clone size, and the DNA gave D and trimming. The top ten clones hold about a tenth of a sample with around 310,000 clones, around nine tenths of them seen once.

Sequenced: PBMCs or T cells enriched from blood (not recorded which). The chain joins TRBV19 to TRBJ2-7; the D gene is possibly TRBD2 (6 bases). This clonotype was sampled from a young woman who had recovered from COVID-19. The CDR3, as DNA: TGTGCCAGTAGCGTAGCGGACTCCTACGAGCAGTACTTC. Translating it yields CASSVADSYEQYF.